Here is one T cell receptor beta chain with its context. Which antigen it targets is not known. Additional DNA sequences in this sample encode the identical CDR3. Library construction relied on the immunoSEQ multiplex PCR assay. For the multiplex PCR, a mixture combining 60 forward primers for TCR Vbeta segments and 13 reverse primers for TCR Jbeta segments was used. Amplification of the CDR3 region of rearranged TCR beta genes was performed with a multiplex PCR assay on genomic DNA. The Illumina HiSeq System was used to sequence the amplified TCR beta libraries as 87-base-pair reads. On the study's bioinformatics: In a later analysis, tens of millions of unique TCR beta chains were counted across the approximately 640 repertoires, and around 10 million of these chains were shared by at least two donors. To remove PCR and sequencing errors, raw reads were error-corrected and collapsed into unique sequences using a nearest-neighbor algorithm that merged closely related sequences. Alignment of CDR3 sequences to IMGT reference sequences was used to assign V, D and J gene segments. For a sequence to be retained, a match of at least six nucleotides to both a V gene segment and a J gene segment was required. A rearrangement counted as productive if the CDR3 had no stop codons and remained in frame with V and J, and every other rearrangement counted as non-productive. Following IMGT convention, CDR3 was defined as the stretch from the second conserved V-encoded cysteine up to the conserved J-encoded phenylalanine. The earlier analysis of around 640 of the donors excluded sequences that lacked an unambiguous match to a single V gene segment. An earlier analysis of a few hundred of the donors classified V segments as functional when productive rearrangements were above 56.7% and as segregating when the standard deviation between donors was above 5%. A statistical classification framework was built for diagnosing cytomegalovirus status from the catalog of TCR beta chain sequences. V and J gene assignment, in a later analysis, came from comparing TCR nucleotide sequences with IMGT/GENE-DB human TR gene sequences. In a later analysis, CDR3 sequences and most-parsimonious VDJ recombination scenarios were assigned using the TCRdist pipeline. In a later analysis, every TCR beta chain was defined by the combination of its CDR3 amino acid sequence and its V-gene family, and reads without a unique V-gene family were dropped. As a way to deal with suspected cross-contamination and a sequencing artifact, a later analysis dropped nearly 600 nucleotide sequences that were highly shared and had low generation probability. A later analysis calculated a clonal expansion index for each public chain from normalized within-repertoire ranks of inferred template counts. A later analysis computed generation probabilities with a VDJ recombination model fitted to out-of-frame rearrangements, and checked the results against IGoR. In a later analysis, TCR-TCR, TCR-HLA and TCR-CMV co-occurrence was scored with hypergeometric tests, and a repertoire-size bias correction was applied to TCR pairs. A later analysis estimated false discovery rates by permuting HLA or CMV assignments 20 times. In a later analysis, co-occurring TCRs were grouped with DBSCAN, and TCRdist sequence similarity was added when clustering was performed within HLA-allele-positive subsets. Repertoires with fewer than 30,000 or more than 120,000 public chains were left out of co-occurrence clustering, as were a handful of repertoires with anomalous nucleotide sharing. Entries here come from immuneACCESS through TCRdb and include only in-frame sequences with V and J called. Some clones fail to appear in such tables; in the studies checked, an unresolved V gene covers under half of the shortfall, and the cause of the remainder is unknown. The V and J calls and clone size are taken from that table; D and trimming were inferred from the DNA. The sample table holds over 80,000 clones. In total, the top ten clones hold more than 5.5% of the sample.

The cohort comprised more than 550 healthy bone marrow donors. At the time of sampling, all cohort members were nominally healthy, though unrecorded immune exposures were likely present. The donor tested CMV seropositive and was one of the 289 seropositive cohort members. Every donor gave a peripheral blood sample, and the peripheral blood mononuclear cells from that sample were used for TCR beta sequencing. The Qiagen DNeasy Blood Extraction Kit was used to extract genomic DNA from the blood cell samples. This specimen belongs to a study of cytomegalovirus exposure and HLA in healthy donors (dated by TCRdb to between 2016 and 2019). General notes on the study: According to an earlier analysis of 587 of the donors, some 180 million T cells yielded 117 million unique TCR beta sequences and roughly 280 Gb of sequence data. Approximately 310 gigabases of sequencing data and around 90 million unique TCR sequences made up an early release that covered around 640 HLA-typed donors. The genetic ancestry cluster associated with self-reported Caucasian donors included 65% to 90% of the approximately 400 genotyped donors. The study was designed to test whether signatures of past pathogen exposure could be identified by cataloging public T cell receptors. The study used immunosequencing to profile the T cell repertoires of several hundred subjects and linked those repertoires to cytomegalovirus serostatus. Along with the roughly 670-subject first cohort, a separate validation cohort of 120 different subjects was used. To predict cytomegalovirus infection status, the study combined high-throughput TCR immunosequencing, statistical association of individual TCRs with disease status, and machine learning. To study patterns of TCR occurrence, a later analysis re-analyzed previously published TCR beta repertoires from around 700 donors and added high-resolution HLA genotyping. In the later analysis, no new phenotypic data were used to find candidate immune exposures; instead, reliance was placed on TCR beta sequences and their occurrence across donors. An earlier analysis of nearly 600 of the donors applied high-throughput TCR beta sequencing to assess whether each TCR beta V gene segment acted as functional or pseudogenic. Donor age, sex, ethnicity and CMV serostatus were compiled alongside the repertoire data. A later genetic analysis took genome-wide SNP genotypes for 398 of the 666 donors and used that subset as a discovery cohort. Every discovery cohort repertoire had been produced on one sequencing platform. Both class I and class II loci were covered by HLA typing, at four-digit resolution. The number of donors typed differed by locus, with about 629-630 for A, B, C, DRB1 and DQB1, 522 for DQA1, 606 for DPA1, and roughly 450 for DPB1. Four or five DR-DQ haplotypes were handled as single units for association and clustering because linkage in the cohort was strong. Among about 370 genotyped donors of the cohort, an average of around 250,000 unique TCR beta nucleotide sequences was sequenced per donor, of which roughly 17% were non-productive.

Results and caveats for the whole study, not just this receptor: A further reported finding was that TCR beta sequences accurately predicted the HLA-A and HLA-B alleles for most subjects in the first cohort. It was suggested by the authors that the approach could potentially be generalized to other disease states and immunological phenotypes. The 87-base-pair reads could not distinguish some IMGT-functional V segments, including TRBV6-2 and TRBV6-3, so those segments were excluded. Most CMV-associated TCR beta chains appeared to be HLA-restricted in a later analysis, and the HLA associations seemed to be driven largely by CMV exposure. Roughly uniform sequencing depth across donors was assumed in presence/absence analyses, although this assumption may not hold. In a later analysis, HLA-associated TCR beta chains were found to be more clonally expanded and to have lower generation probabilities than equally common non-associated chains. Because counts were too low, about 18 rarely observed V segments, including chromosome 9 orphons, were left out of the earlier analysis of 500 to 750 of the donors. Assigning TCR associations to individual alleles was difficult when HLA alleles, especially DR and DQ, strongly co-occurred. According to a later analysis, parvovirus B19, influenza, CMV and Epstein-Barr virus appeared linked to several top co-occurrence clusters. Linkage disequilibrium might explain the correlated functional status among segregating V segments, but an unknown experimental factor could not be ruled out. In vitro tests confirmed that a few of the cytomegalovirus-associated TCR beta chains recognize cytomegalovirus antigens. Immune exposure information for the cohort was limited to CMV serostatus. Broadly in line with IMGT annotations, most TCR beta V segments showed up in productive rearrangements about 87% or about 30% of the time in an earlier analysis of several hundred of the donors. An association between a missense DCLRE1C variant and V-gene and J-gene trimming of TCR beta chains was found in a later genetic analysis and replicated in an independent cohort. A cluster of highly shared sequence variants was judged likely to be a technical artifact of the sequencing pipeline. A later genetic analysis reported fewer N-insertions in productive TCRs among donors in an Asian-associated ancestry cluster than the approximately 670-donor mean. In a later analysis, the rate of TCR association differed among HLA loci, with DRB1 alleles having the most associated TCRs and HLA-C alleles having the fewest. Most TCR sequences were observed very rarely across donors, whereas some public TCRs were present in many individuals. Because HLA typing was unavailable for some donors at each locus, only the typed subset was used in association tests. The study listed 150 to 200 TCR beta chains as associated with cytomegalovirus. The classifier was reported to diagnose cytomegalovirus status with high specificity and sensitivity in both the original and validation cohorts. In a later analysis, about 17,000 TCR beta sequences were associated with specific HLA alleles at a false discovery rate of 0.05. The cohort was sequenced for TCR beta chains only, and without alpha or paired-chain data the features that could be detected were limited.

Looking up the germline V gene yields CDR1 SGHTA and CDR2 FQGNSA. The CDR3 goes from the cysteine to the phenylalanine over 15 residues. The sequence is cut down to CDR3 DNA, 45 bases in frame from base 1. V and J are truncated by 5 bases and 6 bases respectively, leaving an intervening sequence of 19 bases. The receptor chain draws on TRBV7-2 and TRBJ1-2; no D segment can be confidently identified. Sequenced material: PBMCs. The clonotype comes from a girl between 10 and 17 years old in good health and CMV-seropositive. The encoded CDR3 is CASSPNLAPSHGYTF. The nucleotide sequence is TGTGCCAGCAGCCCAAACCTCGCGCCGTCCCATGGCTACACCTTC.